The 13 T cell receptor beta chains below were found in one sample sequenced in a study of T cell clonality in common variable immunodeficiency (dated by TCRdb to between 2015 and 2017). The library was generated by the immunoSEQ multiplex PCR assay. TCRdb took this table from immuneACCESS and kept in-frame rearrangements with V and J called. Such tables lack part of the clones; where checked against another copy, unresolved V genes explain under half of the gap, and the rest is unexplained. Listed for this sample are about 40,000 clones, none observed only a single time. The ten largest clonotypes hold 2% to 2.5% of the sample. The sequencing sample was made of peripheral blood mononuclear cells. The receptors were gathered from a person between 18 and 70 years old in good health.

This clone was counted ten times or more. The read terminates 3 residues before the CDR3 end, so the remaining end is supplied by the germline J gene. The chain combines TRBV19 with TRBJ1-1, with unresolved D. The V end lost 5 bases, the J end lost 0 bases, and 10 bases lay between the germline ends. The CDR3 consists of 14 residues. CDR1 and CDR2 from the germline V gene are LNHDA and SQIVND (reference sequence). The CDR3 DNA, read in part, is TGTGCCAGTAGTTCACGAGGCTTGAACACTGAA. As protein: CASSSRGLNTE. The full CDR3 reads CASSSRGLNTEAFF.

In this sample, this clone turned up many times. The read gets to within 3 residues of the CDR3 end, and the germline J gene fills in the rest. The chain links TRBV6-2 or TRBV6-3 to TRBJ2-1; D assignment may be TRBD1 or TRBD2 (5 bases each). The CDR3 totals 16 residues. The ends were cut back, 4 bases at V and 2 bases at J, with 15 bases in the middle. Per germline, CDR1 MNHEY and CDR2 SVGEGT. Incomplete CDR3 DNA: TGTGCCAGCAGTTCATTAGGGGAGCGCCCCTACAATGAG. Translated, it gives CASSSLGERPYNE. In full, the CDR3 reads CASSSLGERPYNEQFF.

This clone was recorded a few times. The read ends 3 residues shy of where the CDR3 ends; the end is completed using the germline J gene. The V call is TRBV18, the J call TRBJ1-1; TRBD1 matches 8 bases. The CDR3 consists of 16 residues. The germline V gene encodes CDR1 KGHSH and CDR2 LQKENI. J gave up 3 bases and V 1 base, and 7 bases lay outside the gene matches. This CDR3 is CASSPRTGRFDTEAFF. The CDR3 DNA, read in part, is TGTGCCAGCTCACCACGGACAGGGAGGTTCGACACTGAA.

This clone showed up many times. The read halts 3 residues ahead of the CDR3 end, with the missing end drawn from the germline J gene. This chain uses TRBV10-3 with TRBJ1-1; TRBD1 aligns across 7 bases. Germline CDR1 reads ENHRY; CDR2 reads SYGVKD. The CDR3 runs to 14 residues. Trimming at V came to 6 bases and at J to 0 bases, leaving 4 bases not matched to a gene. The DNA read from the CDR3 is TGTGCCATCAGCACAGGGGTATTGAACACTGAA. Its translation: CAISTGVLNTE. The full CDR3 sequence reads CAISTGVLNTEAFF.

This clone appeared many times. The read terminates 3 residues ahead of where the CDR3 ends, so the germline J gene completes it. V gene TRBV30 combines with J gene TRBJ1-4; maybe TRBD1 (5 bases). Germline V CDR1 and CDR2: GTSNPN, SVGIG (reference sequence). V was shortened by 1 base and J by 8 bases, with 14 bases between the two germline ends. The CDR3 runs 14 residues. CDR3 bases read: TGTGCCTGGAGTGCACCCACGAAGGGGGAAAAA. This encodes CAWSAPTKGEK. The whole CDR3 region reads CAWSAPTKGEKLFF.

This clone was detected ten times or more. The CDR3 end lies 3 residues beyond the end of the read and is filled in from the germline J gene. This chain links TRBV30 with TRBJ2-1, with 7 bases aligning to TRBD2. The CDR3 has 15 amino acids. J lost 6 bases, V lost 0 bases, and 8 bases had no gene match. Per germline, CDR1 GTSNPN and CDR2 SVGIG (reference sequence). CDR3 DNA, as far as it was read: TGTGCCTGGAGTGTAGGGGCGGGAGCGGGCAATGAG. It encodes CAWSVGAGAGNE. The full CDR3 is CAWSVGAGAGNEQFF.

This clone was observed at least ten times. The read finishes 3 residues shy of the CDR3 end, and the germline J gene is used to complete it. The rearrangement links TRBV6-2 or TRBV6-3 to TRBJ1-2; 7 bases are a match to TRBD1. This CDR3 comprises 14 residues. CDR1 MNHEY and CDR2 SVGEGT come from the germline V gene. Unmatched junction bases numbered 11, after V lost 6 bases and J lost 7 bases. The CDR3 here is CASSPARDRAGYTF. Incomplete CDR3 DNA: TGTGCCAGCAGCCCCGCAAGGGACAGAGCTGGC.

This clone was recorded at least ten times. The read comes to an end 3 residues before the CDR3 does, leaving the germline J gene to fill in the end. V gene TRBV20-1 combines with J gene TRBJ1-2; TRBD1 is a possible D gene (6 bases). Per the germline V gene, CDR1 is DFQATT and CDR2 is SNEGSKA (reference sequence). This CDR3 is built from 13 residues. Trimming left V 0 bases short and J 7 bases short, with 12 bases between. The CDR3: CSARERQGSGYTF. CDR3 DNA (partial): TGCAGTGCTAGAGAACGGCAGGGGAGTGGC.

This clone was observed many times. Partial CDR3 DNA: TGTGCCTGGAGTTCTGGCAAAACCGGGGGCAATCAGCCC. It specifies CAWSSGKTGGNQP. The full CDR3 protein is CAWSSGKTGGNQPQHF. This chain links TRBV30 with TRBJ1-5; D unclear. Coverage ceases 3 residues before the CDR3 finishes, and the germline J gene fills in the end. Germline lookup yields CDR1 GTSNPN and CDR2 SVGIG (reference sequence). Trimming removed 2 bases at V and 2 bases at J, with 16 bases between. This CDR3 is built from 16 residues.

This clone was detected many times. CDR3 DNA, as far as it was read: TGCGCCAGCAGCTGGGACAGAATAAGTGGC. It is translated as CASSWDRISG. From start to end, the CDR3 is CASSWDRISGYTF. The chain couples TRBV5-1 to TRBJ1-2; TRBD1 matches at 7 bases. The read halts 3 residues ahead of the CDR3 end, with the missing end drawn from the germline J gene. This CDR3 comprises 13 residues. With V trimmed by 3 bases and J by 7 bases, 6 bases remained unmatched. The germline gives CDR1 SGHRS, CDR2 YFSETQ.

In this sample, this clone turned up many times. The DNA ends 3 residues before the CDR3 does, and the rest of the CDR3 is filled in from the germline J gene. V is TRBV7-6 and J is TRBJ1-2; 8 bases match TRBD1. Per germline, CDR1 SGHVS and CDR2 FNYEAQ. This CDR3 is 13 amino acids long. This CDR3 is CASSSGQGLGYTF. CDR3 bases read: TGTGCCAGCAGCTCCGGACAGGGTCTCGGC.

In this sample, this clone turned up many times. The CDR3 end falls 3 residues outside the read, so it is completed with the germline J gene. The V gene is TRBV29-1, the J gene TRBJ2-7; 9 bases match TRBD1. V dropped 4 bases and J dropped 5; count of bases not matched to a gene: 9. Germline V CDR1 and CDR2: SQVTM, ANQGSEA. There are 14 residues in the CDR3. Incomplete CDR3 DNA: TGCAGCGTTGGGACCGGGACAGGGATACACGAG. The encoded protein is CSVGTGTGIHE. From start to end, the CDR3 is CSVGTGTGIHEQYF.

The table lists this clone with many counts. The read ends 3 residues before the CDR3 terminus; that terminus is restored from the germline J gene. The rearrangement joins TRBV18 to TRBJ1-6, with 8 bases fitting TRBD1. V was pared by 2 bases and J by 10 bases, with 7 bases of the junction left unmatched. CDR3 length equals 15 residues. CDR1 and CDR2 (germline): KGHSH, LQKENI. Incomplete CDR3 DNA: TGTGCCAGCTCACCAATGGGGACAGGTGACTCACCC. Translation gives CASSPMGTGDSP. The CDR3 as a whole reads CASSPMGTGDSPLHF.